The 31 T cell receptor beta chains given below trace back to one sample, sequenced in a study of blood T cell repertoires in COVID-19. Measured with immunoSEQ multiplex PCR; TCRdb has only the in-frame clones, and not every one. The sample yields about 150,000 clones, 81% seen once. Sequencing used peripheral blood. These receptors were collected from a human donor with acute or convalescent COVID-19. The donor label of this sample is uncertain.

This chain connects TRBV30 to TRBJ1-2; no clear D gene. The length of the CDR3 is 12 residues. CDR1 GTSNPN and CDR2 SVGIG come from the germline V gene (reference sequence). Trimming took off 3 bases at V and 4 bases at J, with 9 bases between the two ends. The DNA for the CDR3 is TGTGCCTGGAGGAGGCAACTCTATGGCTACACCTTC. Encoded protein: CAWRRQLYGYTF.

For the CDR3, the DNA is TGTGCCAGCAGTTTAACCTACCAGGGGGACACTGAAGCTTTCTTT. Protein product: CASSLTYQGDTEAFF. This sequence joins TRBV28 and TRBJ1-1, with 7 bases lining up with TRBD1. Per germline, CDR1 MDHEN and CDR2 SYDVKM. CDR3 length: 15 amino acids. V lost 2 bases and J lost 3; bases outside the gene matches: 6.

This clone was counted once. This chain connects TRBV19 to TRBJ2-5; D is undetermined. V dropped 5 bases and J dropped 3 bases, with 4 bases sitting between them. The CDR3 runs to 11 residues. CDR1 LNHDA and CDR2 SQIVND come from the germline V gene (reference sequence). CDR3 DNA sequence: TGTGCCAGTAGTTCAGAAGAGACCCAGTACTTC. Encoded protein: CASSSEETQYF.

The chain employs TRBV6-5 and TRBJ1-1; no definite D call. Per germline, CDR1 MNHEY and CDR2 SVGAGI. V gave up 0 bases and J gave up 1 base, with 6 bases separating them. This CDR3 has 14 residues. CDR3 nucleotide sequence: TGTGCCAGCAGTTACTCGGAGAGGAACACTGAAGCTTTCTTT. It is translated as CASSYSERNTEAFF.

The chain carries TRBV21-1 and TRBJ1-2; no DNA check was done on the table's D call, TRBD1. TRBV21-1 is labeled a pseudogene. There are 15 residues in the CDR3. CDR3: CASSARQRLHYGYTF. The CDR3 coding sequence is TGTGCCAGCAGCGCCAGACAACGCTTACACTATGGCTACACCTTC.

The genes are TRBV5-1 and TRBJ2-5; TRBD2 agrees at 9 bases. Looked up from germline, CDR1 is SGHRS and CDR2 is YFSETQ. The CDR3 runs to 15 residues. J gave up 3 bases and V 5 bases, and 8 bases lay outside the gene matches. The CDR3 loop is CASSYSGGFEETQYF. For the CDR3, the DNA is TGCGCCAGCAGTTATAGCGGGGGCTTTGAAGAGACCCAGTACTTC.

The chain is built from TRBV29-1 and TRBJ1-1; D is perhaps TRBD1 (5 bases). The germline V gene encodes CDR1 SQVTM and CDR2 ANQGSEA. The length of the CDR3 is 13 residues. V lost 7 bases, J lost 1 base, and 13 bases lay in between. The CDR3 DNA sequence: TGCAGCGGCCGGACACCCGAGAACACTGAAGCTTTCTTT. Residues: CSGRTPENTEAFF.

The V gene is TRBV4-1, the J gene TRBJ1-2, with TRBD1 as a possible D gene (5 bases). Deletions cut 4 bases from V and 6 bases from J, with 21 bases between. The CDR3 sequence is 16 residues long. Per germline, CDR1 MGHRA and CDR2 YSYEKL. CDR3 bases: TGCGCCAGCAGCCGGGTGGGGGGACCACAAATCGATGGCTACACCTTC. Translating gives CASSRVGGPQIDGYTF.

The chain uses TRBV5-4 and TRBJ2-3, with 7 nucleotides matching TRBD1. Germline V lookup: CDR1 SGHNT, CDR2 YYREEE (reference sequence). Losses at the gene ends were 5 bases for V and 3 bases for J; bases not matched to a gene: 6. The CDR3 sequence is 14 residues long. Here the CDR3 reads CASSPTQGTDTQYF. For the CDR3, the DNA is TGTGCCAGCAGTCCTACACAGGGGACAGATACGCAGTATTTT.

The rearrangement links TRBV18 to TRBJ2-7; 7 nucleotides match TRBD1. V shed 4 bases and J 5 bases; nucleotides not matched to a gene: 8. This CDR3 is 14 amino acids long. Germline loops: CDR1 KGHSH, CDR2 LQKENI. CDR3 coding DNA: TGTGCCAGCTCACTTAAGAAGGGGGCAGACGAGCAGTACTTC. Translating gives CASSLKKGADEQYF. Drawing the rest from reference TRBV18 and TRBJ2-7, the complete variable domain is NAGVMQNPRHLVRRRGQEARLRCSPMKGHSHVYWYRQLPEEGLKFMVYLQKENIIDESGMPKERFSAEFPKEGPSILRIQQVVRGDSAAYFCASSLKKGADEQYFGPGTRLTVT.

This clone appeared a few times. The J gene is TRBJ2-3, the V gene TRBV9, with 9 nucleotides matching TRBD2. The CDR3 sequence is 16 residues long. Germline lookup yields CDR1 SGDLS and CDR2 YYNGEE. Unmatched junction bases numbered 8, after V lost 4 bases and J lost 2 bases. The CDR3 coding sequence is TGTGCCAGCAGCTCCTTTAGCGGGGGCCCCACAGATACGCAGTATTTT. Residues: CASSSFSGGPTDTQYF.

The CDR3 nucleotides read TGTGCCAGCAGTGGTCGCAGGGGGCGATGGCTGAATTCACCCCTCCACTTT. Residues: CASSGRRGRWLNSPLHF. The chain has TRBV25-1 and TRBJ1-6; TRBD1 agrees at 8 bases. This CDR3 contains 17 residues. Germline CDR1 MGHDK, CDR2 SYGVNS. The V segment lost 4 bases and the J segment 7 bases; nucleotides outside the gene matches: 12.

The CDR3 region is CASSLGSNSFSGELFF. CDR3 coding DNA: TGCGCCAGCAGCTTGGGATCGAACTCATTCTCCGGGGAGCTGTTTTTT. J is TRBJ2-2 and V is TRBV5-1; no firm D call. The V and J ends lost 0 bases and 6 bases respectively, with 15 bases between them. Germline V lookup: CDR1 SGHRS, CDR2 YFSETQ. This CDR3 has 16 residues.

The J gene is TRBJ1-2, the V gene TRBV6-5; the match to TRBD1 covers 7 bases. The CDR3 totals 14 residues. Looked up from germline, CDR1 is MNHEY and CDR2 is SVGAGI. Trimming removed 2 bases from V and 5 bases from J; junction bases left unmatched: 5. The CDR3, as DNA: TGTGCCAGCAGTTACGCTGCAGGGGGATATGGCTACACCTTC. This gives the protein CASSYAAGGYGYTF.

This chain links TRBV3-1 (or the pseudogene TRBV3-2) with TRBJ2-1; TRBD2 matches 11 bases. CDR1 LGHDT and CDR2 YNNKEL come from the germline V gene (reference sequence). This CDR3 has 16 amino acids. Unmatched junction bases numbered 9, after V lost 4 bases and J lost 7 bases. CDR3 in DNA: TGTGCCAGCAGCCGCCCTAGCGGGGGGTCAGGAAATGAGCAGTTCTTC. Protein product: CASSRPSGGSGNEQFF.

This chain links TRBV2 with TRBJ2-1; possible D gene TRBD1, 5 bases. The CDR3 sequence is 14 residues long. With 7 bases removed from V and 6 bases from J, the gap between germline ends came to 16 bases. From germline, CDR1 is SNHLY and CDR2 FYNNEI. CDR3 amino acids: CASTKMTVPNEQFF. The DNA for the CDR3 is TGTGCCAGCACCAAAATGACAGTCCCCAATGAGCAGTTCTTC. Variable domain in full (rest from reference TRBV2 and TRBJ2-1): EPEVTQTPSHQVTQMGQEVILRCVPISNHLYFYWYRQILGQKVEFLVSFYNNEISEKSEIFDDQFSVERPDGSNFTLKIRSTKLEDSAMYFCASTKMTVPNEQFFGPGTRLTVL.

This clone has just one count. The chain couples TRBV12-3 or TRBV12-4 to TRBJ2-7; perhaps TRBD2 as D (5 bases). Deletions cut 7 bases from V and 3 bases from J, with 7 bases between. This CDR3 is built from 11 residues. Here the CDR3 DNA reads TGTGCCAGCATTGGAGGCTACGAGCAGTACTTC. Translation: CASIGGYEQYF.

This chain joins TRBV9 and TRBJ1-4, with D tentatively TRBD1 (6 bases). V was pared by 3 bases and J by 6 bases, with 6 bases between. The CDR3 runs 12 residues. Germline V gives CDR1 SGDLS, CDR2 YYNGEE. Here the CDR3 DNA reads TGTGCCAGCAGCGCAGGGGATGAAAAACTGTTTTTT. Protein sequence: CASSAGDEKLFF.

The chain links TRBV18 to TRBJ2-1; the D gene is possibly TRBD1 (6 bases). The CDR3 length is 16 residues. CDR1 and CDR2 from the germline V gene are KGHSH and LQKENI. V lost 0 bases, J lost 5 bases, and 14 bases lay in between. CDR3 sequence: CASSPPGQGLDNEQFF. The CDR3 nucleotides are TGTGCCAGCTCACCACCGGGGCAGGGGTTGGACAATGAGCAGTTCTTC.

This clone occurred many times. V usage is TRBV30 and J usage is TRBJ1-5, with D possibly TRBD1 on 6 matching bases. The CDR3 covers 14 residues. The V end lost 3 bases, the J end lost 7 bases, and 16 bases lay between the germline ends. Germline lookup yields CDR1 GTSNPN and CDR2 SVGIG (reference sequence). The CDR3 sequence is CAWSPGGRDQPQHF. CDR3 DNA: TGTGCCTGGAGCCCCGGGGGGCGAGACCAGCCCCAGCATTTT.

The V gene is TRBV7-9, the J gene TRBJ1-3, with 7 bases that match TRBD1. CDR3 length: 15 amino acids. Germline CDR1 and CDR2: SEHNR and FQNEAQ (reference sequence). Trimming removed 5 bases from V and 4 bases from J; junction bases left unmatched: 8. In DNA form, the CDR3 reads TGTGCCAGCAGCCCCGGGACAGCCCTGGGAAACACCATATATTTT. Translated, it gives CASSPGTALGNTIYF.

The gene calls are TRBV7-3 and TRBJ2-1, with 10 bases identical to TRBD1. From germline, CDR1 is SGHTA and CDR2 FQGTGA. The CDR3 contains 15 residues. J gave up 7 bases and V 3 bases, and 6 bases lay outside the gene matches. CDR3 in amino acids: CASSFPGTGANEQFF. DNA for the CDR3: TGTGCCAGCAGCTTCCCCGGGACAGGGGCTAATGAGCAGTTCTTC. Supplemented by reference TRBV7-3 and TRBJ2-1, the full variable domain reads GAGVSQTPSNKVTEKGKYVELRCDPISGHTALYWYRQSLGQGPEFLIYFQGTGAADDSGLPNDRFFAVRPEGSVSTLKIQRTERGDSAVYLCASSFPGTGANEQFFGPGTRLTVL.

The CDR3 DNA reads TGCGCCAGCAGCCAACGCGAAAGCAGGGGGGCCGGGGAGCTGTTTTTT. Encoded protein: CASSQRESRGAGELFF. V is TRBV5-1 and J is TRBJ2-2; maybe TRBD1 (7 bases). CDR1 SGHRS and CDR2 YFSETQ come from the germline V gene. CDR3 length: 16 residues. V was cut by 4 bases and J by 6 bases, with 19 bases left in between. The variable domain in full, with the rest retrieved from reference TRBV5-1 and TRBJ2-2, is KAGVTQTPRYLIKTRGQQVTLSCSPISGHRSVSWYQQTPGQGLQFLFEYFSETQRNKGNFPGRFSGRQFSNSRSEMNVSTLELGDSALYLCASSQRESRGAGELFFGEGSRLTVL.

The CDR3 is CASSLGHFEKLFF. CDR3 bases: TGTGCCAGTAGTTTGGGACATTTTGAAAAACTGTTTTTT. This rearrangement joins TRBV19 to TRBJ1-4; tentative D call: TRBD1 (6 bases). Germline V gene data show CDR1 as LNHDA and CDR2 as SQIVND (reference sequence). The V gene lost 5 bases and the J gene lost 7 bases, with 11 bases spanning the gap. The CDR3 covers 13 residues.

The chain links TRBV12-3 or TRBV12-4 to TRBJ1-5, with unresolved D. V lost 6 bases, J lost 10 bases, and 10 bases lay in between. CDR3 size: 11 residues. The DNA of the CDR3 is TGTGCCAGCAGCCCAGATGAACCCCAGCATTTT. Translating gives CASSPDEPQHF.

The chain has TRBV5-6 and TRBJ1-5; D remains unclear. This CDR3 is 14 amino acids long. Germline V gene lookup returns CDR1 SGHDT and CDR2 YYEEEE. V was trimmed by 3 bases and J by 3 bases, leaving 10 bases between them. This CDR3 reads CASSSGGYNQPQHF. CDR3 nucleotides: TGTGCCAGCAGCTCAGGAGGGTACAATCAGCCCCAGCATTTT.

This clone was seen a handful of times. J is TRBJ2-7 and V is TRBV5-1; a possible D gene is TRBD2 (5 bases). V lost 4 bases, J lost 0 bases, and 11 bases lay in between. Germline V CDR1 and CDR2: SGHRS, YFSETQ. The CDR3 spans 14 residues. The CDR3 bases are TGCGCCAGCAGCCCCGAGGGCAGCTCCTACGAGCAGTACTTC. As protein: CASSPEGSSYEQYF.

The rearrangement joins TRBV9 to TRBJ1-1, with D tentatively TRBD1 (6 bases). In germline, CDR1 is SGDLS, CDR2 YYNGEE. CDR3 length equals 15 residues. Deletions cut 4 bases from V and 4 bases from J, with 17 bases between. CDR3 loop: CASSPQTGRGTEAFF. The CDR3 DNA reads TGTGCCAGCAGCCCTCAGACAGGTCGAGGCACTGAAGCTTTCTTT. Supplemented by reference TRBV9 and TRBJ1-1, the full variable domain reads DSGVTQTPKHLITATGQRVTLRCSPRSGDLSVYWYQQSLDQGLQFLIQYYNGEERAKGNILERFSAQQFPDLHSELNLSSLELGDSALYFCASSPQTGRGTEAFFGQGTRLTVV.

The rearrangement joins TRBV9 to TRBJ1-6; 8 nucleotides line up with TRBD1. This CDR3 spans 15 amino acids. The germline V gene encodes CDR1 SGDLS and CDR2 YYNGEE. J lost 4 bases, V lost 3 bases, and 3 bases had no gene match. CDR3 in amino acids: CASSAGTGYNSPLHF. In DNA form, the CDR3 reads TGTGCCAGCAGCGCTGGGACAGGTTATAATTCACCCCTCCACTTT.

The V gene is TRBV5-1, the J gene TRBJ1-1; possibly TRBD1 for D (6 bases). This CDR3 region has 19 residues. Trimming cost V 1 base and J 6 bases, with 28 bases left between them. Germline CDR1 is SGHRS and CDR2 is YFSETQ. This CDR3 is CASSLTAGASDHRRAEAFF. The CDR3 coding sequence is TGCGCCAGCAGCTTGACTGCGGGGGCGAGCGATCATAGGAGGGCTGAAGCTTTCTTT. Combining the CDR3 with reference TRBV5-1 and TRBJ1-1 gives the whole variable domain KAGVTQTPRYLIKTRGQQVTLSCSPISGHRSVSWYQQTPGQGLQFLFEYFSETQRNKGNFPGRFSGRQFSNSRSEMNVSTLELGDSALYLCASSLTAGASDHRRAEAFFGQGTRLTVV.

V and J are TRBV6-2 or TRBV6-3 and TRBJ2-3; 8 bases are a match to TRBD2. CDR1 and CDR2 (germline): MNHEY, SVGEGT. V lost 6 bases, J lost 6 bases, and 11 bases stayed unmatched. The CDR3 runs to 15 residues. CDR3 sequence reads: CASSPLRGDRDTQYF. CDR3 coding DNA: TGTGCCAGCAGCCCCCTGCGGGGGGATAGGGATACGCAGTATTTT.